This TCR beta chain was captured by sequencing in a study of early T cells in non-severe SARS-CoV-2 infection. Study information: Unpaired chains resulted from sequencing bulk RNA of unsorted whole blood. Broader study findings: VDJdb matching favored anti-spike CD8 responses, missing private and CD4 specificities.

The length of the CDR3 is 13 residues. Looked up from germline, CDR1 is KGHSH and CDR2 is LQKENI. Trimming pared 3 bases from V and 6 bases from J, leaving 11 bases between. Individual cDNA molecules were tagged with unique molecular identifiers, the study reported. One entry per CDR3 protein, called by TCRdb with MiXCR from the 5' RACE reads. The table shows 75,000 to 90,000 distinct CDR3 sequences, with more than 9% occurring only once. This clonotype came up many times. Its matching antigen is unknown. This chain links TRBV18 with TRBJ1-1; D gene unclear. This clonotype was sampled from an adult who was a healthcare worker with PCR-confirmed SARS-CoV-2 infection or an uninfected control (not recorded which). The source was whole blood, collected at baseline. In nucleotides, the CDR3 is TGTGCCAGCTCACCGAGCAGGAGCCCTGAAGCTTTCTTT. Its translation is CASSPSRSPEAFF.